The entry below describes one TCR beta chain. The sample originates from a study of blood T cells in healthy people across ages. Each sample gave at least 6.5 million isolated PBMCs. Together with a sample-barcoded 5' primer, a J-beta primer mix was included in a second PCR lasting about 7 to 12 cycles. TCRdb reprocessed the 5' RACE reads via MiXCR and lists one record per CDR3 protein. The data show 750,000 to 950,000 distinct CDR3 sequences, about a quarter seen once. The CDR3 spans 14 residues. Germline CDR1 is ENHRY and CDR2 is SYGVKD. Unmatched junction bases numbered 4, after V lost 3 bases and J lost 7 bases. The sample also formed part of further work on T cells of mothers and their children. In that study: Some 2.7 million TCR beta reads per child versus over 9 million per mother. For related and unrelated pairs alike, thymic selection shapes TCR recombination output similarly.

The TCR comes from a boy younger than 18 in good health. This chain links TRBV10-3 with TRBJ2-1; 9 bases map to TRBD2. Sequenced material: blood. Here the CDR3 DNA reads TGTGCCATCAGTGATGCGGGGGGGGAAAATGAGCAGTTCTTC. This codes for CAISDAGGENEQFF.